The rows below give T cell receptor beta chains drawn from one sample of a study of regulatory T cells in long-lasting Graves disease. TCRdb processed the multiplex PCR reads anew with MiXCR; each CDR3 protein has one entry. The data show around 450,000 distinct CDR3 sequences, more than 12% seen once. This sample also belongs to another study, concerning T cells in Graves' hyperthyroidism and ophthalmopathy.

The sample consisted of peripheral blood mononuclear cells (PBMCs), taken at new diagnosis, from a patient treated with antithyroid drugs. These receptors originate from a young woman with Graves disease. The CDR3 runs from the conserved cysteine through the conserved F or W. The order of the fields is V gene, J gene, D gene, clone size, CDR3 protein, CDR3 DNA. A D gene is named only where the DNA matches it firmly. Size values are once, few and many counts, or a class for expanded clones, and some rows have none.

TRBV20-1	TRBJ1-1	-	once	CSARGSDTEAFF	TGCAGTGCTAGAGGGAGTGACACTGAAGCTTTCTTT
TRBV20-1	TRBJ1-1	-	many	CSARRPPSGIPERMNTEAFF	TGCAGTGCTAGAAGGCCGCCCTCCGGGATCCCAGAGAGGATGAACACTGAAGCTTTCTTT
TRBV3-1	TRBJ2-1	TRBD2	many	CASSLTSGHNEQFF	TGTGCCAGCAGCCTCACTAGCGGACACAATGAGCAGTTCTTC
TRBV20-1	TRBJ1-2	-	few	CSARAGQGMGGYTF	TGCAGTGCTAGAGCGGGGCAGGGGATGGGGGGCTACACCTTC
TRBV12-3/TRBV12-4	TRBJ2-5	-	-	CASSLRGALETQYF	TGTGCCAGCAGCCTGAGGGGGGCGTTAGAGACCCAGTACTTC
TRBV6-5	TRBJ1-1	-	many	CASSYPSDHTEAFF	TGTGCCAGCAGTTACCCCTCGGATCACACTGAAGCTTTCTTT
TRBV10-3	TRBJ2-5	-	-	CATVQGLEETQYF	TGTGCCACCGTACAGGGATTGGAAGAGACCCAGTACTTC
TRBV6-5	TRBJ2-2	TRBD2	many	CASSYSRLAGGPNTGELFF	TGTGCCAGCAGTTACTCGAGACTAGCGGGAGGGCCGAACACCGGGGAGCTGTTTTTT
TRBV6-1	TRBJ2-7	TRBD2	many	CASTEGGAGGSLAYEQYF	TGTGCCAGCACTGAGGGCGGAGCGGGAGGTAGCTTGGCCTACGAGCAGTACTTC
TRBV6-1	TRBJ2-7	-	few	CASSEEGGEYF	TGTGCCAGCAGTGAAGAAGGTGGAGAGTACTTC
TRBV11-1	TRBJ2-7	-	many	CASSLAAGSGRLLEQYF	TGTGCCAGCAGCTTAGCCGCGGGTAGCGGACGCCTACTGGAGCAGTACTTC
TRBV11-2	TRBJ1-2	TRBD1	few	CASSPDRGHGCTF	TGTGCCAGCAGCCCCGACAGGGGGCACGGCTGCACCTTC
TRBV15	TRBJ2-7	TRBD1	many	CATSRAGQGEDEQYF	TGTGCCACCAGCAGAGCAGGACAGGGTGAGGACGAGCAGTACTTC
TRBV29-1	TRBJ2-7	-	many	CSVEEVWEQYF	TGCAGCGTTGAAGAAGTGTGGGAGCAGTACTTC
TRBV4-2	TRBJ1-1	TRBD1	-	CASNRDRETNTEAFF	TGTGCCAGCAACCGGGACAGGGAGACCAACACTGAAGCTTTCTTT
TRBV7-2	TRBJ2-2	-	few	CASTRGPYTGELFF	TGTGCCAGCACCAGAGGACCCTACACCGGGGAGCTGTTTTTT
TRBV27	TRBJ2-5	-	many	CATAAWHEETQYF	TGTGCCACCGCGGCTTGGCACGAAGAGACCCAGTACTTC
TRBV20-1	TRBJ2-1	-	many	CSVSVTENRNEQFF	TGCAGTGTGTCGGTCACAGAGAATCGGAATGAGCAGTTCTTC
TRBV7-8	TRBJ2-7	-	few	CASSRNTDSMQYF	TGTGCCAGCAGCCGTAACACCGATTCTATGCAGTACTTC
TRBV19	TRBJ1-1	TRBD1	many	CASSKDRGRNTEAFF	TGTGCCAGTAGTAAGGACAGGGGGCGCAACACTGAAGCTTTCTTT
TRBV29-1	TRBJ2-7	-	many	CSVYRDTNYEQYF	TGCAGCGTTTACCGGGACACGAACTACGAGCAGTACTTC
TRBV6-1	TRBJ2-5	-	few	CASTRGFETQYF	TGTGCCAGCACGAGGGGGTTCGAGACCCAGTACTTC
TRBV6-5	TRBJ1-1	-	-	CASSYQAGWGTEAFF	TGTGCCAGCAGTTATCAAGCAGGGTGGGGGACTGAAGCTTTCTTT
TRBV11-1	TRBJ2-7	-	few	CASSFRDPKGNEQYF	TGCGCCAGCAGCTTCCGAGACCCAAAGGGGAACGAGCAGTACTTC
TRBV11-2	TRBJ2-5	-	many	CASSLELETQYF	TGTGCCAGCAGCTTAGAGTTGGAGACCCAGTACTTC
TRBV6-5	TRBJ2-7	TRBD1	many	CASSYLDRGGEQYF	TGTGCCAGCAGTTACCTCGACAGGGGCGGAGAGCAGTACTTC
TRBV5-1	TRBJ2-4	-	many	CASSHEGPGSRKNIQYF	TGCGCCAGCAGTCACGAGGGACCAGGCTCCCGGAAAAACATTCAGTACTTC
TRBV10-3	TRBJ2-3	-	many	CAISMREPSTDTQYF	TGTGCCATCAGTATGCGGGAACCCAGCACAGATACGCAGTATTTT
TRBV13	TRBJ2-5	-	-	CASRFFRQETQYF	TGTGCCAGCCGCTTTTTCCGGCAAGAGACCCAGTACTTC
TRBV10-3	TRBJ2-2	TRBD1	few	CASTGTDNTGELFF	TGTGCCAGTACCGGGACAGACAACACCGGGGAGCTGTTTTTT
TRBV24-1	TRBJ2-2	-	-	CATSDPGQSTGELFF	TGTGCCACCAGTGATCCCGGACAGAGCACCGGGGAGCTGTTTTTT
TRBV5-1	TRBJ2-5	TRBD2	many	CASGEAGYSQETQYF	TGCGCCAGCGGGGAAGCGGGGTATAGCCAAGAGACCCAGTACTTC
TRBV20-1	TRBJ1-5	TRBD1	many	CSASAGGGQPQHF	TGCAGTGCTAGTGCAGGGGGCGGTCAGCCCCAGCATTTT
TRBV7-9	TRBJ2-2	TRBD2	few	CASSLVVYSGSGTGELFF	TGTGCCAGCAGCTTGGTTGTTTATAGCGGGAGTGGCACCGGGGAGCTGTTTTTT
TRBV6-4	TRBJ2-7	TRBD2	many	CASSRLAGGEQYF	TGTGCCAGCAGCCGACTAGCGGGAGGCGAGCAGTACTTC
TRBV6-2/TRBV6-3	TRBJ2-1	TRBD2	few	CASSIAGAGAYNEQFF	TGTGCCAGCAGCATAGCGGGGGCAGGAGCTTACAATGAGCAGTTCTTC